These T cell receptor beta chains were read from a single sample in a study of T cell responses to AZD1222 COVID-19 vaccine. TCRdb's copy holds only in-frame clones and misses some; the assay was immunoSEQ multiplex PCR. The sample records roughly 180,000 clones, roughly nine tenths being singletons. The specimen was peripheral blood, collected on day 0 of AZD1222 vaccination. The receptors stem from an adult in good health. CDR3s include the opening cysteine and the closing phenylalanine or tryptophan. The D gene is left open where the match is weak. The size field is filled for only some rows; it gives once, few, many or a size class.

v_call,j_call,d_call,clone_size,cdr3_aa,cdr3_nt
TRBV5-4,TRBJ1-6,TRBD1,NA,CASSSSRDRERGNSPLHF,TGTGCCAGCAGCTCGTCCCGGGACAGGGAACGAGGCAATTCACCCCTCCACTTT
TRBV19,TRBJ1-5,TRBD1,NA,CASSIWDSNQPQHF,TGTGCCAGTAGTATTTGGGACAGTAATCAGCCCCAGCATTTT
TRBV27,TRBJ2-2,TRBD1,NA,CASRRIGQGALLAGELFF,TGTGCCAGCCGAAGAATCGGACAGGGGGCGCTTCTAGCCGGGGAGCTGTTTTTT
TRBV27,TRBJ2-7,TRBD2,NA,CASSPSGGDGYEQYF,TGTGCCAGCAGTCCGTCGGGGGGAGATGGTTACGAGCAGTACTTC
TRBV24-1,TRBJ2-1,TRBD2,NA,CATSESGRVRNEQFF,TGTGCCACCAGTGAATCCGGGAGGGTGAGGAATGAGCAGTTCTTC
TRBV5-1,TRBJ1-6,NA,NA,CASSLGGSYNSPLHF,TGCGCCAGCAGCTTGGGGGGCTCCTATAATTCACCCCTCCACTTT
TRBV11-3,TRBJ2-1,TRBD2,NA,CASSLGLAGGKFF,TGTGCCAGCAGCTTGGGACTAGCGGGGGGTAAGTTCTTC
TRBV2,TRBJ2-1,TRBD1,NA,CASSPDRAGYNEQFF,TGTGCCAGCAGTCCGGACAGGGCAGGATACAATGAGCAGTTCTTC
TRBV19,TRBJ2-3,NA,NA,CASSMGRKGTDTQYF,TGTGCCAGTAGTATGGGCCGGAAGGGCACAGATACGCAGTATTTT
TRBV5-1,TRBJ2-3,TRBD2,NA,CASSRTSVGSSDTQYF,TGCGCCAGCAGCAGGACTAGCGTGGGGAGCTCAGATACGCAGTATTTT
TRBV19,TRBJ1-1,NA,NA,CASRRNSYWTEAFF,TGTGCCAGTAGAAGAAACAGCTACTGGACTGAAGCTTTCTTT
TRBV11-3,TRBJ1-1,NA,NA,CASSDRQKNTEAFF,TGTGCCAGCAGCGACCGACAGAAGAACACTGAAGCTTTCTTT
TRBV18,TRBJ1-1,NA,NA,CASSPHPSQDTEAFF,TGTGCCAGCTCACCACACCCCAGTCAAGACACTGAAGCTTTCTTT
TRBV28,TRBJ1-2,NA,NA,CASSFSDGYTF,TGTGCCAGCAGTTTCTCTGATGGCTACACCTTC
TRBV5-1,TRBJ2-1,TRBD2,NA,CASTPRGTSGSNEQFF,TGCGCCAGCACCCCAAGGGGCACTAGCGGGAGTAATGAGCAGTTCTTC
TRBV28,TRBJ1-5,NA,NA,CASGLGQPQHF,TGTGCCAGCGGTTTAGGCCAGCCCCAGCATTTT
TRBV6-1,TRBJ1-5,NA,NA,CASSDWAGSINQPQHF,TGTGCCAGCAGTGATTGGGCAGGGAGCATCAATCAGCCCCAGCATTTT
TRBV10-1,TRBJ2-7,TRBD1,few,CASSVQGTYEQYF,TGCGCCAGCAGTGTACAGGGGACCTACGAGCAGTACTTC
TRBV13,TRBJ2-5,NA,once,CASTLGIQETQYF,TGTGCCAGCACCCTGGGGATTCAAGAGACCCAGTACTTC
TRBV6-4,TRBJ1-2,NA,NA,CASSDNYGYTF,TGTGCCAGCAGTGACAACTATGGCTACACCTTC
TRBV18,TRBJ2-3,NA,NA,CASSPPGDTQYF,TGTGCCAGCTCACCTCCCGGGGATACGCAGTATTTT
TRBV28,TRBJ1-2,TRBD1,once,CASSPGQENGYTF,TGTGCCAGCAGTCCGGGACAGGAGAATGGCTACACCTTC
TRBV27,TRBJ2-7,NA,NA,CASTPSGFHEQYF,TGTGCCAGCACTCCAAGCGGGTTCCACGAGCAGTACTTC